These T cell receptor beta chains were read from a single sample in a study of shared clonotypes between healthy human individuals. TCRdb's table, derived via immunoSEQ multiplex PCR, lists solely in-frame clones and lacks some. This table holds millions of clones, about 95% found once. Sequencing was performed on naive CD8+ T cells sorted from blood. These receptors were collected from a man aged 18 to 30 in good health. Both conserved end residues are part of each CDR3. The D gene is left open where the match is weak. Part of the rows lack a size; the others show once, few, many or a class for expanded clones.

CDR3	DNA	D	size	V	J
CASSWSGLEGYNEQFF	TGTGCCAGCAGTTGGTCCGGGCTCGAGGGGTACAATGAGCAGTTCTTC	.	.	TRBV6-5	TRBJ2-1
CASSQILGGPGDTQYF	TGCGCCAGCAGCCAGATCCTCGGAGGCCCGGGGGATACGCAGTATTTT	.	.	TRBV4-3	TRBJ2-3
CATSRDGEETQYF	TGTGCCACCAGCAGGGACGGTGAAGAGACCCAGTACTTC	.	.	TRBV15	TRBJ2-5
CASRMGGGSYEQYF	TGTGCCAGCAGGATGGGAGGGGGCTCCTACGAGCAGTACTTC	.	.	TRBV11-2	TRBJ2-7
CASSSGGLAGPLTYEQYF	TGTGCCAGCAGTTCCGGCGGACTAGCGGGTCCCCTTACCTACGAGCAGTACTTC	TRBD2	.	TRBV27	TRBJ2-7
CASGLVPGVRYGYTF	TGTGCTAGTGGTTTGGTCCCGGGAGTGCGCTATGGCTACACCTTC	.	.	TRBV12-5	TRBJ1-2
CASSYMWGDEKLFF	TGTGCCAGCAGTTATATGTGGGGGGATGAAAAACTGTTTTTT	.	.	TRBV6-6	TRBJ1-4
CASSSRIAGEETQYF	TGTGCCAGCAGCTCACGTATAGCGGGGGAAGAGACCCAGTACTTC	TRBD2	.	TRBV7-9	TRBJ2-5
CATSSTSGRRYF	TGTGCCACCAGCAGCACTAGCGGGCGGAGGTACTTC	TRBD2	.	TRBV15	TRBJ2-5
CAWSGDISTQPQHF	TGTGCCTGGAGTGGTGACATTTCAACACAGCCCCAGCATTTT	.	.	TRBV30	TRBJ1-5
CASSGEAVKATNEKLFF	TGTGCCAGCAGTGGAGAGGCAGTCAAAGCAACTAATGAAAAACTGTTTTTT	.	.	TRBV2	TRBJ1-4
CASSLALGLGDYEQYF	TGCGCCAGCAGCTTGGCCCTAGGACTAGGGGACTACGAGCAGTACTTC	TRBD2	.	TRBV5-1	TRBJ2-7
CASSASMRGSEKLFF	TGTGCCAGCAGTGCTTCGATGAGGGGTTCGGAAAAACTGTTTTTT	.	once	TRBV6-1	TRBJ1-4
CASSSWTNTYEQYF	TGTGCCAGCAGCTCCTGGACTAATACCTACGAGCAGTACTTC	.	once	TRBV5-4	TRBJ2-7
CASSLTSGVTYNEQFF	TGTGCCAGCAGCTTGACTAGCGGGGTGACCTACAATGAGCAGTTCTTC	TRBD2	.	TRBV11-2	TRBJ2-1
CASSLGSGSTDTQYF	TGTGCCAGCAGCTTAGGCAGCGGGAGTACAGATACGCAGTATTTT	TRBD2	once	TRBV11-2	TRBJ2-3
CASSVDSPDTQYF	TGTGCCAGCAGCGTCGACAGCCCAGATACGCAGTATTTT	.	.	TRBV9	TRBJ2-3
CASATGFGYEQYF	TGTGCCAGCGCGACAGGGTTTGGGTACGAGCAGTACTTC	TRBD1	.	TRBV6-6	TRBJ2-7
CSAAEDFNEKLFF	TGCAGCGCCGCTGAGGACTTTAATGAAAAACTGTTTTTT	.	.	TRBV29-1	TRBJ1-4
CASSKAAPHRHGANVLTF	TGTGCCAGCAGCAAAGCAGCCCCGCATAGACACGGGGCCAACGTCCTGACTTTC	.	.	TRBV21-1	TRBJ2-6
CASSAQGNTEAFF	TGTGCCAGCAGTGCCCAGGGGAATACTGAAGCTTTCTTT	.	.	TRBV6-5	TRBJ1-1
CASSQEYGSLNEKLFF	TGCGCCAGCAGCCAAGAGTATGGCAGCCTTAATGAAAAACTGTTTTTT	.	.	TRBV4-1	TRBJ1-4
CASSQDRAGGTHEQYF	TGCGCCAGCAGCCAAGATAGGGCAGGGGGGACACACGAGCAGTACTTC	.	.	TRBV4-3	TRBJ2-7
CASSAAGTGGYEQYF	TGTGCCAGCAGCGCCGCCGGGACAGGGGGCTACGAGCAGTACTTC	TRBD1	.	TRBV13	TRBJ2-7
CASSFARYEQYF	TGTGCCAGCAGCTTTGCCCGCTACGAGCAGTACTTC	.	.	TRBV7-9	TRBJ2-7
CASSQGAGSYGYTF	TGCGCCAGCAGCCAAGGGGCAGGTTCCTATGGCTACACCTTC	.	.	TRBV4-1	TRBJ1-2
CASSGGHTYEQYF	TGTGCCAGCAGCGGGGGACATACCTACGAGCAGTACTTC	.	.	TRBV5-4	TRBJ2-7
CASSVGSRGTDTQYF	TGTGCCAGCAGTGTAGGCAGCCGTGGGACAGATACGCAGTATTTT	.	.	TRBV6-5	TRBJ2-3
CASSPLSPLTAYEQYF	TGTGCCAGCAGTCCCCTAAGCCCTCTAACCGCCTACGAGCAGTACTTC	.	once	TRBV27	TRBJ2-7
CASSGNRDKGTDTQYF	TGTGCCAGCAGTGGGAACCGAGATAAAGGCACAGATACGCAGTATTTT	.	.	TRBV2	TRBJ2-3
CASSHDWQETQYF	TGTGCCAGCAGCCACGACTGGCAAGAGACCCAGTACTTC	.	.	TRBV5-8	TRBJ2-5
CASSYGDSSGNTIYF	TGTGCCAGCAGTTACGGAGACAGCTCTGGAAACACCATATATTTT	.	.	TRBV6-6	TRBJ1-3
CASSLFQGPGSPLHF	TGTGCCAGCAGTTTATTTCAGGGGCCGGGGTCACCCCTCCACTTT	.	.	TRBV28	TRBJ1-6
CASSLRQGYEQYF	TGCGCCAGCAGCTTGAGGCAGGGCTACGAGCAGTACTTC	.	.	TRBV5-1	TRBJ2-7
CASSPSGGSTEAFF	TGTGCCAGCAGCCCAAGTGGGGGCAGTACTGAAGCTTTCTTT	.	once	TRBV5-4	TRBJ1-1
CASTQSSGLGTDTQYF	TGTGCCAGCACCCAATCTAGCGGGTTGGGCACAGATACGCAGTATTTT	TRBD2	.	TRBV7-6	TRBJ2-3
CACPSVGAHSGLNTEAFF	TGTGCCTGCCCTTCAGTTGGGGCACACAGTGGATTGAACACTGAAGCTTTCTTT	.	.	TRBV30	TRBJ1-1
CASSLSSGERSYEQYF	TGTGCCAGCAGTTTATCGAGCGGGGAACGCTCCTACGAGCAGTACTTC	TRBD2	.	TRBV27	TRBJ2-7
CASSPGTTNWDEQFF	TGTGCCAGCAGCCCCGGGACCACAAACTGGGATGAGCAGTTCTTC	.	.	TRBV14	TRBJ2-1
CASRPSGGWNTEAFF	TGTGCCAGTAGACCTTCGGGGGGTTGGAACACTGAAGCTTTCTTT	.	.	TRBV19	TRBJ1-1
CASLSSGSGELFF	TGTGCCAGCCTATCTTCGGGGAGCGGGGAGCTGTTTTTT	.	.	TRBV27	TRBJ2-2
CASSETGLTEAFF	TGTGCCAGCAGTGAAACAGGACTTACTGAAGCTTTCTTT	.	.	TRBV2	TRBJ1-1
CASSMWTGTNQPQHF	TGTGCCAGTAGTATGTGGACAGGGACCAATCAGCCCCAGCATTTT	TRBD1	.	TRBV19	TRBJ1-5
CASSSGTGDYTEAFF	TGTGCCAGCAGCTCGGGGACAGGGGACTACACTGAAGCTTTCTTT	TRBD1	.	TRBV7-9	TRBJ1-1
CATSWERTAYNEQFF	TGTGCCACCAGCTGGGAACGGACGGCCTACAATGAGCAGTTCTTC	.	.	TRBV15	TRBJ2-1
CASSPGESYEQYF	TGTGCCAGCAGCCCCGGCGAGTCCTACGAGCAGTACTTC	.	.	TRBV11-2	TRBJ2-7
CASSLALGGSEQYF	TGTGCCAGCAGCTTAGCGTTAGGGGGCTCAGAGCAGTACTTC	TRBD1	.	TRBV7-2	TRBJ2-7
CASSPGQGAMYEQYF	TGCGCCAGCAGCCCCGGACAGGGGGCTATGTACGAGCAGTACTTC	TRBD1	.	TRBV4-3	TRBJ2-7
CASQGGSYEQYF	TGTGCCTCACAGGGAGGTTCCTACGAGCAGTACTTC	.	.	TRBV28	TRBJ2-7
CASGTGEQYF	TGTGCCAGCGGCACAGGGGAGCAGTATTTT	TRBD1	.	TRBV7-9	TRBJ2-3
CASSPETGTGGFYGYTF	TGTGCCAGCAGCCCGGAGACCGGGACAGGGGGCTTCTATGGCTACACCTTC	TRBD1	.	TRBV5-5	TRBJ1-2
CASSLRDTEAFF	TGTGCCAGTAGTCTACGGGACACTGAAGCTTTCTTT	.	.	TRBV19	TRBJ1-1
CASSQSDGAGTEAFF	TGCGCCAGCAGCCAATCTGATGGGGCCGGCACTGAAGCTTTCTTT	.	.	TRBV4-1	TRBJ1-1
CASSYTGNEQFF	TGTGCCAGCAGCTATACAGGGAATGAGCAGTTCTTC	.	.	TRBV7-9	TRBJ2-1
CASSSSLADTQYF	TGTGCCAGCAGCTCGTCTCTAGCAGATACGCAGTATTTT	.	.	TRBV7-9	TRBJ2-3
CASSVVPVTPSTDTQYF	TGTGCCAGCAGCGTAGTTCCCGTGACTCCTAGCACAGATACGCAGTATTTT	.	.	TRBV9	TRBJ2-3
CASSMFVRMNTEAFF	TGTGCCAGCAGCATGTTCGTTAGGATGAACACTGAAGCTTTCTTT	.	.	TRBV6-1	TRBJ1-1
CASSPTGLGGPQHF	TGTGCCAGCAGTCCGACAGGGTTAGGGGGGCCCCAGCATTTT	TRBD1	once	TRBV28	TRBJ1-5